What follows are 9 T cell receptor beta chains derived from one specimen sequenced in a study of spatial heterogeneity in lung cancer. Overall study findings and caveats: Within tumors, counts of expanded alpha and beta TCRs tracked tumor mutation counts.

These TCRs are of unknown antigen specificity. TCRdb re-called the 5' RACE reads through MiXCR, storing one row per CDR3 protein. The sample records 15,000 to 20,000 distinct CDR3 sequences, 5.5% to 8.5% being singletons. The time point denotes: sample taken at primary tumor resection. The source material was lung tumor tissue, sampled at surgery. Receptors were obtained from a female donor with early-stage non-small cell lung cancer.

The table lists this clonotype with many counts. CDR3 sequence: CASSQDGEGDEQYF. CDR3 bases: TGCGCCAGCAGCCAAGATGGAGAGGGGGACGAGCAGTACTTC. This sequence joins TRBV4-1 and TRBJ2-7, with D perhaps matching TRBD1 (6 bases). The V and J ends lost 0 bases and 5 bases respectively, with 11 bases between them. The CDR3 contains 14 residues. The germline V gene encodes CDR1 MGHRA and CDR2 YSYEKL.

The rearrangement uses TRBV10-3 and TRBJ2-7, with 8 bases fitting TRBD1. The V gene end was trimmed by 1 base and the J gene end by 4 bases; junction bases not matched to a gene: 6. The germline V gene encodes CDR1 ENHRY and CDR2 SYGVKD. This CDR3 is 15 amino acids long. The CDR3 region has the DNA TGTGCCATCAGTGAGTATAGGACAGGGCAGTACGAGCAGTACTTC. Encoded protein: CAISEYRTGQYEQYF.

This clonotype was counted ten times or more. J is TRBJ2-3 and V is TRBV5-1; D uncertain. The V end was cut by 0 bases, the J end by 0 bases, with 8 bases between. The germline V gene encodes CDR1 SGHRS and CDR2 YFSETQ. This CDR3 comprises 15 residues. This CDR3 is CASSLEASSTDTQYF. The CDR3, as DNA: TGCGCCAGCAGCTTGGAAGCTTCTAGCACAGATACGCAGTATTTT. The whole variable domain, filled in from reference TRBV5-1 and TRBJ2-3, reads KAGVTQTPRYLIKTRGQQVTLSCSPISGHRSVSWYQQTPGQGLQFLFEYFSETQRNKGNFPGRFSGRQFSNSRSEMNVSTLELGDSALYLCASSLEASSTDTQYFGPGTRLTVL.

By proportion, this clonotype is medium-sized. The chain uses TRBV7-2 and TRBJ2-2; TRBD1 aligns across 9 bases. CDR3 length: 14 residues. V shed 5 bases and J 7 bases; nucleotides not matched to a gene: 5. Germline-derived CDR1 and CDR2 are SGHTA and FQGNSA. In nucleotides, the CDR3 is TGTGCCAGCAGCCCGGGACAGGGTTACGGGGAGCTGTTTTTT. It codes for CASSPGQGYGELFF.

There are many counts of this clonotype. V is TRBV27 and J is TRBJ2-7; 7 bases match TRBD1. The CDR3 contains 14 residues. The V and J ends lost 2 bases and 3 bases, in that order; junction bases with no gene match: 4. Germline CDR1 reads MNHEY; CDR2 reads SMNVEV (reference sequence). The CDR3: CASSLRRQGYEQYF. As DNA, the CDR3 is TGTGCCAGCAGTTTACGCAGACAGGGCTACGAGCAGTACTTC.

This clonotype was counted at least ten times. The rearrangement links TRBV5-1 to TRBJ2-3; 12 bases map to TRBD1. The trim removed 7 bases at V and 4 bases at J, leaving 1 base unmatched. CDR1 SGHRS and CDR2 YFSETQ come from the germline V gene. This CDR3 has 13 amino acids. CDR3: CASGTGGPDTQYF. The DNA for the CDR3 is TGCGCCAGCGGGACAGGGGGCCCAGATACGCAGTATTTT.

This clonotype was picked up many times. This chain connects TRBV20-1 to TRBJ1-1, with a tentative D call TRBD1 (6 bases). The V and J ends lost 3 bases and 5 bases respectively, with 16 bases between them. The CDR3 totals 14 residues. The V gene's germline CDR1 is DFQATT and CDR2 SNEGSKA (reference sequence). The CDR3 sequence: CSASQQGRGTEAFF. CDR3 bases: TGCAGTGCTAGCCAGCAGGGGAGAGGGACTGAAGCTTTCTTT.

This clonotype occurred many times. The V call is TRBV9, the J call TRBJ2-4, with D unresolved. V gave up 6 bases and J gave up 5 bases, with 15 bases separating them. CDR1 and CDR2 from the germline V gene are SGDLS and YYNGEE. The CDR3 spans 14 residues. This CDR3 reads CASNPGPWENIQYF. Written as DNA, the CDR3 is TGTGCCAGCAACCCGGGCCCCTGGGAAAACATTCAGTACTTC. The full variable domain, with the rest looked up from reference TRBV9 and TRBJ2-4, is DSGVTQTPKHLITATGQRVTLRCSPRSGDLSVYWYQQSLDQGLQFLIQYYNGEERAKGNILERFSAQQFPDLHSELNLSSLELGDSALYFCASNPGPWENIQYFGAGTRLSVL.

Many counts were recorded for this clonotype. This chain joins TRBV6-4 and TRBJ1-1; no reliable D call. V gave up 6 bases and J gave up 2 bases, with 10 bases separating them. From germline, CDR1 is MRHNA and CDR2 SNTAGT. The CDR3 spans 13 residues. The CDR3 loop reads CASSQESNTEAFF. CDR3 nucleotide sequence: TGTGCCAGCAGCCAGGAGTCTAACACTGAAGCTTTCTTT.